This T cell receptor (beta chain) was sequenced during a study of T cells after posttransplantation cyclophosphamide. CDR1 and CDR2 (germline): SNHLY, FYNNEI. The CDR3 contains 15 residues. V was clipped by 5 bases and J by 8 bases, with 22 bases between them. A marrow graft followed busulfan-fludarabine conditioning, with cyclophosphamide on days +3 and +4. Whole-study findings and limits: Recipient CMV seropositivity and CMV reactivation strongly tracked TRB clonality.

Using immunoSEQ multiplex PCR, the repertoire was profiled, and TCRdb retains in-frame clones only, with some absent. Of roughly 4,600 clones in the sample, 65% to 90% were seen once. As to this clone: Its target is unknown.

The rearrangement joins TRBV2 to TRBJ2-7, with D perhaps matching TRBD1 (5 bases). The clonotype comes from a male patient aged 50 to 59 who received an allogeneic stem cell transplant from an unrelated donor, was CMV-positive, and had acute GVHD only. The graft donor may have contributed some T cells. Sequenced material: PBMCs, taken 86 days after allogeneic stem cell transplant with posttransplant cyclophosphamide. CDR3 amino acids: CASSHSVAGNYQQYF. DNA for the CDR3: TGTGCCAGCAGTCACTCCGTGGCAGGGAACTATCAGCAGTACTTC.